This T cell receptor (beta chain) was observed in a study of early T cells in non-severe SARS-CoV-2 infection. The wider study: Chains were unpaired, as sequencing was done on bulk RNA from unsorted whole blood. Findings and limits, study-wide: Matching with VDJdb favored anti-spike CD8 responses (missing private and CD4 specificities).

CDR1 and CDR2 (germline): MNHEY, SVGEGT. Trimming shortened V by 10 bases and J by 2 bases, and 23 bases separated the two germline ends. The CDR3 consists of 17 residues. This clonotype was seen ten or more times. Its specificity is unknown. Molecules of cDNA were individually given unique molecular identifiers that were attached to them. In TCRdb, the 5' RACE reads were re-called with MiXCR into one record per CDR3 protein. The sample records 45,000 to 50,000 distinct CDR3 sequences, 5.6% being singletons. The rearrangement links TRBV6-2 or TRBV6-3 to TRBJ1-4, with D perhaps matching TRBD1 (5 bases). The sequenced sample was whole blood. The receptor was isolated from an adult who was a healthcare worker with PCR-confirmed SARS-CoV-2 infection or an uninfected control (not recorded which). In nucleotides, the CDR3 is TGTGCCACCTCACCCTACAGGAGGGACGTCACTAATGAAAAACTGTTTTTT. Its translation: CATSPYRRDVTNEKLFF.